One sample yielded the 22 T cell receptor beta chains listed below, sequenced in a study of CD8 T cells in ankylosing spondylitis. TCRdb re-called the 5' RACE reads through MiXCR, storing one row per CDR3 protein. The sample includes more than 110,000 distinct CDR3 sequences, 7% to 10% of them seen just once. Sequenced sample: synovial fluid, either unsorted or a sorted T cell fraction (not recorded which). These receptors all stem from a male donor with ankylosing spondylitis.

The chain joins TRBV5-4 to TRBJ1-3; D might be TRBD1 (5 bases). V dropped 3 bases and J dropped 2 bases, with 9 bases sitting between them. Germline loops: CDR1 SGHNT, CDR2 YYREEE (reference sequence). The CDR3 sequence is 14 residues long. The CDR3 reads CASSSGDPGNTIYF. The CDR3 DNA sequence: TGTGCCAGCAGCTCCGGGGACCCTGGAAACACCATATATTTT.

This clonotype was seen many times. CDR3 loop: CASSFRGVGYEQYF. The CDR3 nucleotides are TGCGCCAGCAGCTTTCGCGGGGTGGGATACGAGCAGTACTTC. This chain connects TRBV5-1 to TRBJ2-7; possible D gene TRBD2, 6 bases. The CDR3 covers 14 residues. Germline CDR1 reads SGHRS; CDR2 reads YFSETQ. The V gene lost 2 bases and the J gene lost 4 bases, with 13 bases spanning the gap.

The chain combines TRBV5-1 with TRBJ2-2; a weak D match, TRBD1 (5 bases). This CDR3 has 17 residues. Looked up from germline, CDR1 is SGHRS and CDR2 is YFSETQ. V was trimmed by 4 bases and J by 6 bases, leaving 22 bases between them. The chain's CDR3 is CASSRQGQSMESGELFF. Written as DNA, the CDR3 is TGCGCCAGCAGCCGGCAGGGTCAATCGATGGAGTCCGGGGAGCTGTTTTTT.

This clonotype was seen a handful of times. The chain carries TRBV4-3 and TRBJ2-1; 7 bases are shared with TRBD1. CDR3 length equals 16 residues. CDR1 and CDR2 from the germline V gene are LGHNA and YSLEER. Trimming took 1 base from V and 2 from J; bases not matched to a gene: 5. The CDR3 here is CASSQGAGGPYNEQFF. The CDR3 coding sequence is TGCGCCAGCAGCCAAGGAGCAGGGGGTCCCTACAATGAGCAGTTCTTC.

This clonotype was counted ten times or more. The chain joins TRBV29-1 to TRBJ2-5; D unresolved. The CDR3 loop spans 11 amino acids. The germline V and J ends were trimmed by 7 bases and 3 bases, with 9 bases remaining between them. Germline CDR1 and CDR2: SQVTM and ANQGSEA. Here the CDR3 DNA reads TGCAGCGCCCGATACAAAGAGACCCAGTACTTC. Its protein is CSARYKETQYF. Full variable domain (missing parts from reference TRBV29-1 and TRBJ2-5): SAVISQKPSRDICQRGTSLTIQCQVDSQVTMMFWYRQQPGQSLTLIATANQGSEATYESGFVIDKFPISRPNLTFSTLTVSNMSPEDSSIYLCSARYKETQYFGPGTRLLVL.

This clonotype was detected many times. V usage is TRBV12-3 or TRBV12-4 and J usage is TRBJ2-1; D is unresolved. V lost 7 bases to trimming and J lost 0 bases, with 10 bases between them. The CDR3 extends over 14 amino acids. The CDR3 nucleotides read TGTGCCAGCACTGTGACTTACTCCTACAATGAGCAGTTCTTC. Translated: CASTVTYSYNEQFF.

This clonotype has a count of ten or more. The rearrangement uses TRBV7-9 and TRBJ2-3; 7 bases align to TRBD1. Per the germline V gene, CDR1 is SEHNR and CDR2 is FQNEAQ (reference sequence). Unmatched junction bases numbered 6, after V lost 0 bases and J lost 6 bases. This CDR3 is built from 15 residues. This CDR3 is CASSLARQGSDTQYF. In DNA form, the CDR3 reads TGTGCCAGCAGCTTAGCGAGACAGGGTAGCGATACGCAGTATTTT.

The chain has TRBV6-1 and TRBJ1-1, with D perhaps matching TRBD1 (5 bases). Trimming removed 5 bases from V and 1 base from J, with 14 bases in between. The CDR3 is 15 residues long. Per germline, CDR1 MNHNS and CDR2 SASEGT. The CDR3 sequence: CASSTYRRTNTEAFF. The CDR3 DNA reads as TGTGCCAGCAGTACCTACAGGCGAACGAACACTGAAGCTTTCTTT.

This clonotype was recorded at least ten times. The chain couples TRBV29-1 to TRBJ2-5; D tentatively reads TRBD1 or TRBD2 (5 bases each). Germline V gene data show CDR1 as SQVTM and CDR2 as ANQGSEA. V shed 4 bases and J shed 5 bases, with 8 bases lying between them. The CDR3 has 11 residues. CDR3 sequence reads: CSVVGEETQYF. The CDR3 DNA reads TGCAGCGTTGTGGGGGAGGAGACCCAGTACTTC.

This clonotype was detected many times. The J gene is TRBJ1-3, the V gene TRBV20-1; D is unclear. The CDR3 loop spans 15 amino acids. CDR1 and CDR2 from the germline V gene are DFQATT and SNEGSKA (reference sequence). The V end lost 3 bases, the J end lost 0 bases, and 12 bases lay between the germline ends. As DNA, the CDR3 is TGCAGTGCTAGGGCCACATCTAACTCTGGAAACACCATATATTTT. It encodes CSARATSNSGNTIYF.

J is TRBJ1-2 and V is TRBV19; 8 bases agree with TRBD1. The CDR3 covers 15 residues. CDR1 is LNHDA, CDR2 SQIVND, per germline (reference sequence). J gave up 14 bases and V 5 bases, and 19 bases lay outside the gene matches. This CDR3 is CASSANRGLWTGRTF. In nucleotides, the CDR3 is TGTGCCAGTAGTGCAAACCGCGGCCTCTGGACAGGGAGGACCTTC.

The table lists this clonotype with many counts. This chain joins TRBV5-1 and TRBJ2-3; D is ambiguous. The CDR3 is 14 residues long. The germline CDR1 and CDR2 sequences are SGHRS and YFSETQ. V gave up 2 bases and J gave up 0 bases, with 7 bases separating them. DNA for the CDR3: TGCGCCAGCAGCTTAATCGGAAGCACAGATACGCAGTATTTT. Translation gives CASSLIGSTDTQYF. Full variable domain (remainder filled in from reference TRBV5-1 and TRBJ2-3): KAGVTQTPRYLIKTRGQQVTLSCSPISGHRSVSWYQQTPGQGLQFLFEYFSETQRNKGNFPGRFSGRQFSNSRSEMNVSTLELGDSALYLCASSLIGSTDTQYFGPGTRLTVL.

This clonotype came up many times. This chain connects TRBV7-9 to TRBJ1-2; possible D gene TRBD1, 5 bases. The germline V and J ends were trimmed by 2 bases and 4 bases, with 8 bases remaining between them. The CDR3 spans 13 residues. CDR1 is SEHNR, CDR2 FQNEAQ, per germline (reference sequence). CDR3 sequence (DNA): TGTGCCAGCAGCTTAAGCGGGGGCTATGGCTACACCTTC. Amino acid sequence: CASSLSGGYGYTF.

This clonotype was observed many times. The CDR3 sequence is CASSPQGPAFTDTQYF. The CDR3, as DNA: TGTGCCAGCAGCCCCCAGGGGCCAGCCTTCACAGATACGCAGTATTTT. The V and J genes are TRBV7-2 and TRBJ2-3, with TRBD1 as a possible D gene (6 bases). V lost 5 bases to trimming and J lost 2 bases, with 17 bases between them. The length of the CDR3 is 16 residues. The V gene's germline CDR1 is SGHTA and CDR2 FQGNSA.

This clonotype was seen a handful of times. The chain couples TRBV4-3 to TRBJ2-7; D remains ambiguous. The CDR3 totals 14 residues. Trimming took off 0 bases at V and 0 bases at J, with 6 bases between the two ends. Per germline, CDR1 LGHNA and CDR2 YSLEER. The CDR3 here is CASSQDLNSYEQYF. CDR3 bases: TGCGCCAGCAGCCAAGATTTAAACTCCTACGAGCAGTACTTC.

CDR3 sequence reads: CASSPFSPQAFF. CDR3 bases: TGCGCCAGCAGCCCCTTCAGCCCGCAAGCTTTCTTT. The chain links TRBV5-1 to TRBJ1-1; no definite D call. There are 12 residues in the CDR3. V lost 4 bases to trimming and J lost 9 bases, with 13 bases between them. Germline values: CDR1 SGHRS, CDR2 YFSETQ.

This clonotype showed up many times. V and J are TRBV5-1 and TRBJ2-7; unclear D gene. Looked up from germline, CDR1 is SGHRS and CDR2 is YFSETQ. The CDR3 contains 14 residues. V lost 0 bases and J 1 base, leaving 8 bases between the germline ends. CDR3 amino acids: CASSLVVHSYEQYF. The CDR3 region has the DNA TGCGCCAGCAGCTTGGTTGTCCATTCCTACGAGCAGTACTTC. Variable domain in full (rest from reference TRBV5-1 and TRBJ2-7): KAGVTQTPRYLIKTRGQQVTLSCSPISGHRSVSWYQQTPGQGLQFLFEYFSETQRNKGNFPGRFSGRQFSNSRSEMNVSTLELGDSALYLCASSLVVHSYEQYFGPGTRLTVT.

In this sample, this clonotype turned up many times. The chain uses TRBV29-1 and TRBJ2-7, with 7 bases that match TRBD1. The V segment lost 5 bases and the J segment 4 bases; nucleotides outside the gene matches: 11. Germline CDR1 reads SQVTM; CDR2 reads ANQGSEA. The CDR3 has 14 amino acids. The CDR3 nucleotides are TGCAGCGTTAGGTCGAGGACAGGAAATTACGAGCAGTACTTC. It encodes CSVRSRTGNYEQYF.

This clonotype was found many times. The chain recombines TRBV20-1 with TRBJ1-2, with 7 nucleotides matching TRBD1. Germline lookup yields CDR1 DFQATT and CDR2 SNEGSKA (reference sequence). The CDR3 is 14 residues long. V gave up 0 bases and J gave up 4 bases; unmatched junction bases: 5. The CDR3 nucleotides are TGCAGTGCTAGAGATGCGGCAGGGGGCTATGGCTACACCTTC. Translated: CSARDAAGGYGYTF.

This clonotype was counted only a few times. J is TRBJ1-5 and V is TRBV7-8, with D tentatively TRBD1 (6 bases). Germline V gives CDR1 SGHVS, CDR2 FQNEAQ. The CDR3 is 13 amino acids. Trimming removed 5 bases from V and 12 bases from J, with 17 bases in between. The CDR3 region has the DNA TGTGCCAGCAGCCTCACAGGGACTCAGTGCCAGCATTTT. This gives the protein CASSLTGTQCQHF.

The sample holds a few counts of this clonotype. V and J are TRBV21-1 and TRBJ2-7; TRBD1, the table's D call, lacks a check against the DNA. TRBV21-1 is recorded as a pseudogene. The CDR3 consists of 18 residues. CDR3 nucleotide sequence: TGTGCCAGCAGCAAAGGGGGCCCACGGGACAGGGAAGAATACGAGCAGTACTTC. Its protein is CASSKGGPRDREEYEQYF.

V usage is TRBV29-1 and J usage is TRBJ2-7; 8 bases are shared with TRBD2. This CDR3 region has 14 residues. The junction had 13 bases not matched to a gene; V was cut back by 6 bases and J by 6 bases. Germline V CDR1 and CDR2: SQVTM, ANQGSEA. CDR3 nucleotide sequence: TGCAGCGTCCCTAAAGCGGGAGATGAGGGCGAGCAGTACTTC. Translating it yields CSVPKAGDEGEQYF.